The entry below describes one TCR beta chain. One junction end does not reproduce the germline sequence, and a read error may be involved. From germline, CDR1 is SGHVS and CDR2 FQNEAQ. This CDR3 spans 13 amino acids. These data belong to a study of blood T cell repertoires in COVID-19. Study context: Acute-phase and convalescent COVID-19 samples originated in the United States, Italy and Spain.

Using immunoSEQ multiplex PCR, the repertoire was profiled, and TCRdb retains in-frame clones only, with some absent. The sample shows roughly 250,000 clones, roughly four fifths of them seen only once. The receptor was derived from a man in his forties or fifties with acute or convalescent COVID-19. The chain combines TRBV7-8 with TRBJ2-7, with TRBD2 identical over 9 bases. Sequencing was carried out using peripheral blood. The CDR3 DNA reads TGTGCCAGCAGCGTAGCGGGAGTCGCCGAGCAGTACTTC. It codes for CASSVAGVAEQYF.